Following are 30 T cell receptor beta chains from one sample sequenced in a study of vaccination and CD4 T cells after COVID-19 (dated 2022 in TCRdb). Explained via the paper, the treatment or condition label denotes: approximately 10-day PBMC culture with coronavirus spike peptide pools or control peptides (ViraFEST assay). Their antigens remain unidentified. To prepare the library, PCR was applied. Sequencing took place on an Illumina iSeq 100. TCR sequencing of DNA from cultured CD4+ T cells used the Oncomine TCR Beta short-read assay at the Johns Hopkins FTIC core. In-frame beta chains were kept once TCRdb had trimmed the public reads at Q25 with fastp and called clones with MiXCR. Entries are consolidated by CDR3 protein sequence, retaining the most common genes and DNA. In this sample the table shows under 20,000 distinct CDR3 sequences, 70% to 80% of which occur a single time. Of the sample, 4.5% to 7% is held by the ten largest clones.

Sequenced sample: CD4+ T cells from blood, cultured in vitro. The receptor set was obtained from a human donor who had recovered from COVID-19.

This clonotype has more than one count but fewer than ten. The chain links TRBV7-9 to TRBJ2-7, with TRBD1 matching 9 bases. Germline trimming cut 5 bases from V and 2 bases from J; bases unmatched to any gene: 19. The length of the CDR3 is 19 residues. Germline CDR1 reads SEHNR; CDR2 reads FQNEAQ (reference sequence). The CDR3 here is CASSPRVTDRGLSAYEQYF. In nucleotides, the CDR3 is TGTGCCAGCAGCCCTCGAGTAACGGACAGGGGCCTATCCGCCTACGAGCAGTACTTC.

This clonotype was seen more than once but under ten times. The chain employs TRBV7-9 and TRBJ1-1; D remains ambiguous. V was cut by 5 bases and J by 4 bases, with 11 bases left in between. This CDR3 has 13 residues. Germline values: CDR1 SEHNR, CDR2 FQNEAQ (reference sequence). CDR3: CASSPYGVTEAFF. The CDR3 nucleotides are TGTGCCAGCAGCCCCTACGGAGTCACTGAAGCTTTCTTT.

There are a few counts of this clonotype. V and J are TRBV27 and TRBJ1-3, with 9 bases matching TRBD1. The length of the CDR3 is 15 residues. The germline CDR1 and CDR2 sequences are MNHEY and SMNVEV (reference sequence). Trimming at V came to 5 bases and at J to 4 bases, leaving 6 bases not matched to a gene. In nucleotides, the CDR3 is TGTGCCAGCAGTCTAAGGGACAGGGACGGAAACACCATATATTTT. Protein product: CASSLRDRDGNTIYF.

The V call is TRBV7-9, the J call TRBJ1-1, with TRBD1 matching over 7 bases. With 5 bases clipped from V and 0 bases from J, the junction kept 9 bases outside the gene matches. This CDR3 has 16 residues. The germline gives CDR1 SEHNR, CDR2 FQNEAQ (reference sequence). The chain's CDR3 is CASSLRDRDLNTEAFF. DNA of the CDR3: TGTGCCAGCAGCCTTCGGGACAGAGATTTGAACACTGAAGCTTTCTTT.

The chain carries TRBV20-1 and TRBJ2-2; a possible D gene is TRBD1 (6 bases). Trimming took 1 base from V and 0 from J, leaving 9 bases between them. The CDR3 length is 15 residues. Germline V gives CDR1 DFQATT, CDR2 SNEGSKA (reference sequence). CDR3 loop: CSARVGQSNTGELFF. The CDR3 DNA reads as TGCAGTGCTAGAGTTGGACAGTCGAACACCGGGGAGCTGTTTTTT.

CDR3 in amino acids: CSALQTGNTIYF. Written as DNA, the CDR3 is TGCAGTGCCCTTCAGACGGGAAACACCATATATTTT. The V and J genes are TRBV20-1 and TRBJ1-3; D unclear. The V end was cut by 6 bases, the J end by 4 bases, with 10 bases between. The CDR3 covers 12 residues. Germline-derived CDR1 and CDR2 are DFQATT and SNEGSKA (reference sequence).

This clonotype was seen more than once but under ten times. The V gene is TRBV27, the J gene TRBJ2-6; tentative D call: TRBD2 (7 bases). This CDR3 has 15 amino acids. Trimming shortened V by 6 bases and J by 2 bases, and 11 bases separated the two germline ends. CDR1 is MNHEY and CDR2 is SMNVEV in the germline V gene (reference sequence). CDR3 DNA sequence: TGTGCCAGCAGGAGGGGGGGGACTGGGGCCAACGTCCTGACTTTC. This encodes CASRRGGTGANVLTF.

The V and J genes are TRBV6-2 or TRBV6-3 and TRBJ1-1; no clear D. V was clipped by 5 bases and J by 1 base, with 8 bases between them. Germline lookup yields CDR1 MNHEY and CDR2 SVGEGT. The CDR3 loop spans 13 amino acids. The CDR3 spells CASSPNRNTEAFF. CDR3 DNA: TGTGCCAGCAGTCCCAACAGGAACACTGAAGCTTTCTTT.

The chain joins TRBV7-2 to TRBJ1-1; the D is unclear. V shed 1 base and J shed 4 bases, with 4 bases lying between them. The CDR3 sequence is 12 residues long. Germline V gives CDR1 SGHTA, CDR2 FQGNSA. CDR3: CASSLGSTEAFF. The CDR3 DNA sequence: TGTGCCAGCAGCTTAGGGAGCACTGAAGCTTTCTTT. Based on the CDR3 plus reference TRBV7-2 and TRBJ1-1, the full variable domain is GAGVSQSPSNKVTEKGKDVELRCDPISGHTALYWYRQSLGQGLEFLIYFQGNSAPDKSGLPSDRFSAERTGGSVSTLTIQRTQQEDSAVYLCASSLGSTEAFFGQGTRLTVV.

The chain combines TRBV29-1 with TRBJ1-2; tentatively, D is TRBD1 (5 bases). This CDR3 contains 16 residues. V lost 6 bases and J 4 bases, leaving 24 bases between the germline ends. Germline CDR1 is SQVTM and CDR2 is ANQGSEA. The CDR3 is CSVPQAGTAGGYGYTF. The CDR3 DNA follows: TGCAGCGTCCCCCAAGCAGGGACGGCCGGGGGCTATGGCTACACCTTC.

V gene TRBV6-5 combines with J gene TRBJ1-5, with no clear D. Trimming pared 0 bases from V and 3 bases from J, leaving 15 bases between. CDR3 size: 17 residues. Germline CDR1 MNHEY, CDR2 SVGAGI. For the CDR3, the DNA is TGTGCCAGCAGTTACTCGAGGAGGTCCTTCGTCAATCAGCCCCAGCATTTT. It specifies CASSYSRRSFVNQPQHF.

V usage is TRBV6-1 and J usage is TRBJ2-5, with 7 bases identical to TRBD1. The CDR3 sequence is 12 residues long. Germline V gene data show CDR1 as MNHNS and CDR2 as SASEGT. Unmatched junction bases numbered 4, after V lost 7 bases and J lost 5 bases. CDR3 bases: TGTGCCAGCAAACACAGGGGTGAGACCCAGTACTTC. This encodes CASKHRGETQYF.

The CDR3 region is CASSSRDETQYF. CDR3 DNA: TGTGCCAGCAGTTCCCGGGACGAGACCCAGTACTTC. This chain joins TRBV27 and TRBJ2-5; D is perhaps TRBD1 or TRBD2 (5 bases each). CDR1 MNHEY and CDR2 SMNVEV come from the germline V gene (reference sequence). V was pared by 4 bases and J by 5 bases, with 8 bases between. The CDR3 consists of 12 residues.

The chain has TRBV20-1 and TRBJ1-5; 7 bases are shared with TRBD1. CDR3 size: 13 residues. Losses at the gene ends were 3 bases for V and 6 bases for J; bases not matched to a gene: 5. Germline V CDR1 and CDR2: DFQATT, SNEGSKA (reference sequence). In DNA, the CDR3 is TGCAGTGCTAGGGAGACAGGGTTTCAGCCCCAGCATTTT. It encodes CSARETGFQPQHF.

The genes are TRBV29-1 and TRBJ2-1, with 8 bases lining up with TRBD2. This CDR3 spans 16 amino acids. The junction had 11 bases not matched to a gene; V was cut back by 4 bases and J by 3 bases. CDR1 is SQVTM and CDR2 is ANQGSEA in the germline V gene. Written as DNA, the CDR3 is TGCAGCGTTGGGGATGGCGGGCTAGCGGGCTACAATGAGCAGTTCTTC. Translation: CSVGDGGLAGYNEQFF.

The rearrangement uses TRBV7-2 and TRBJ2-7; D unresolved. The CDR3 contains 14 residues. Germline V gene sequence: CDR1 SGHTA, CDR2 FQGNSA. Trimming removed 3 bases from V and 0 bases from J, with 9 bases in between. The CDR3 reads CASSLGLSSYEQYF. Written as DNA, the CDR3 is TGTGCCAGCAGCTTGGGTCTGAGCTCCTACGAGCAGTACTTC. Full variable domain (rest looked up from reference TRBV7-2 and TRBJ2-7): GAGVSQSPSNKVTEKGKDVELRCDPISGHTALYWYRQSLGQGLEFLIYFQGNSAPDKSGLPSDRFSAERTGGSVSTLTIQRTQQEDSAVYLCASSLGLSSYEQYFGPGTRLTVT.

The gene calls are TRBV7-2 and TRBJ1-2, with 11 nucleotides matching TRBD1. The CDR3 runs 15 residues. Germline-derived CDR1 and CDR2 are SGHTA and FQGNSA. Unmatched junction bases numbered 4, after V lost 3 bases and J lost 4 bases. Written as DNA, the CDR3 is TGTGCCAGCAGCTTTTCGGGACAGGGGGGCTATGGCTACACCTTC. Its protein product is CASSFSGQGGYGYTF. Together with reference TRBV7-2 and TRBJ1-2, the CDR3 gives the full variable domain: GAGVSQSPSNKVTEKGKDVELRCDPISGHTALYWYRQSLGQGLEFLIYFQGNSAPDKSGLPSDRFSAERTGGSVSTLTIQRTQQEDSAVYLCASSFSGQGGYGYTFGSGTRLTVV.

J is TRBJ1-1 and V is TRBV30; D is undetermined. V was pared by 4 bases and J by 4 bases, with 10 bases between. Germline-derived CDR1 and CDR2 are GTSNPN and SVGIG (reference sequence). This CDR3 contains 12 residues. This CDR3 is CAWIWLGTEAFF. In nucleotides, the CDR3 is TGTGCCTGGATTTGGTTGGGCACTGAAGCTTTCTTT. Combining the CDR3 with reference TRBV30 and TRBJ1-1 gives the whole variable domain SQTIHQWPATLVQPVGSPLSLECTVEGTSNPNLYWYRQAAGRGLQLLFYSVGIGQISSEVPQNLSASRPQDRQFILSSKKLLLSDSGFYLCAWIWLGTEAFFGQGTRLTVV.

The CDR3 coding sequence is TGTGCCAGTAGTATGGCGTGGGTCTACACTGAAGCTTTCTTT. The encoded protein is CASSMAWVYTEAFF. The chain joins TRBV19 to TRBJ1-1; D gene unclear. CDR1 is LNHDA, CDR2 SQIVND, per germline (reference sequence). The CDR3 loop spans 14 amino acids. V shed 3 bases and J shed 3 bases, with 11 bases lying between them.

The chain carries TRBV20-1 and TRBJ2-1; D possibly corresponds to TRBD2 (6 bases). V lost 4 bases and J 6 bases, leaving 16 bases between the germline ends. The length of the CDR3 is 14 residues. CDR1 DFQATT and CDR2 SNEGSKA come from the germline V gene (reference sequence). The CDR3 region is CSANQRRGGNEQFF. Written as DNA, the CDR3 is TGCAGTGCTAACCAGCGGAGGGGTGGCAATGAGCAGTTCTTC.

This CDR3 is CASSFVTTQFF. The CDR3 coding sequence is TGTGCCAGCAGTTTCGTGACAACGCAGTTCTTC. The rearrangement links TRBV12-3 or TRBV12-4 to TRBJ2-1; D not certain. The CDR3 totals 11 residues. The ends were cut back, 3 bases at V and 12 bases at J, with 9 bases in the middle.

This clonotype is classed as medium-sized. This chain connects TRBV23-1 to TRBJ2-5, with 7 positions matching TRBD1. TRBV23-1 is filed as an ORF, its function uncertain. V lost 4 bases to trimming and J lost 3 bases; unmatched junction nucleotides: 11. The CDR3 is made up of 16 amino acids. The CDR3 region is CASSLNTGEFKETQYF. In DNA form, the CDR3 reads TGCGCCAGCAGTCTAAACACAGGGGAATTCAAAGAGACCCAGTACTTC.

The V call is TRBV2, the J call TRBJ1-6, with D perhaps matching TRBD1 (5 bases). The V gene's germline CDR1 is SNHLY and CDR2 FYNNEI. V was clipped by 5 bases and J by 8 bases, with 10 bases between them. The CDR3 is 13 residues long. In nucleotides, the CDR3 is TGTGCCAGCAGTCTATCCAGGGATTCACCCCTCCACTTT. Translated: CASSLSRDSPLHF.

This clonotype was detected only a few times. The chain combines TRBV2 with TRBJ2-1; D unresolved. CDR1 and CDR2 (germline): SNHLY, FYNNEI. V gave up 6 bases and J gave up 8 bases, with 11 bases separating them. This CDR3 has 12 residues. CDR3 residues: CASRSNLDEQFF. The CDR3 region has the DNA TGTGCCAGCAGGTCCAACCTAGATGAGCAGTTCTTC. Drawing the rest from reference TRBV2 and TRBJ2-1, the complete variable domain is EPEVTQTPSHQVTQMGQEVILRCVPISNHLYFYWYRQILGQKVEFLVSFYNNEISEKSEIFDDQFSVERPDGSNFTLKIRSTKLEDSAMYFCASRSNLDEQFFGPGTRLTVL.

In its sample, this clonotype ranks as medium-sized. CDR3 region: CASTTGLAGALAKNIQYF. CDR3 nucleotide sequence: TGTGCCAGCACCACCGGCCTAGCGGGAGCGTTAGCCAAAAACATTCAGTACTTC. The chain uses TRBV6-2 or TRBV6-3 and TRBJ2-4; 10 nucleotides align to TRBD2. Trimming at V came to 7 bases and at J to 0 bases, leaving 12 bases not matched to a gene. CDR1 and CDR2 (germline): MNHEY, SVGEGT. The CDR3 is 18 residues long.

The chain couples TRBV18 to TRBJ1-1; D not resolved. The germline CDR1 and CDR2 sequences are KGHSH and LQKENI. The V and J ends lost 1 base and 4 bases respectively, with 13 bases between them. This CDR3 is 15 amino acids long. The CDR3 DNA is TGTGCCAGCTCACCACTTAAAGAGGGTATCACTGAAGCTTTCTTT. It codes for CASSPLKEGITEAFF. The complete variable domain, with remaining parts taken from reference TRBV18 and TRBJ1-1, reads NAGVMQNPRHLVRRRGQEARLRCSPMKGHSHVYWYRQLPEEGLKFMVYLQKENIIDESGMPKERFSAEFPKEGPSILRIQQVVRGDSAAYFCASSPLKEGITEAFFGQGTRLTVV.

The chain is built from TRBV6-1 and TRBJ2-2; 8 bases align to TRBD2. Germline V gene data show CDR1 as MNHNS and CDR2 as SASEGT. The ends lost 6 bases at V and 0 bases at J; junction bases unmatched: 3. This CDR3 contains 15 residues. The CDR3 region is CASRYSGTNTGELFF. The CDR3 DNA sequence: TGTGCCAGCAGATATAGCGGGACGAACACCGGGGAGCTGTTTTTT.

V usage is TRBV21-1 and J usage is TRBJ1-6. TRBV21-1 is designated a pseudogene. CDR3 length equals 12 residues. CDR3 DNA: TGTGCCAGCAGCGTCCATAATTCACCCCTCCACTTT. Its protein product is CASSVHNSPLHF.

V is TRBV5-4 and J is TRBJ2-7; TRBD1 or TRBD2 may be the D gene (5 bases each). The CDR3 spans 13 residues. CDR1 SGHNT and CDR2 YYREEE come from the germline V gene (reference sequence). Trimming removed 3 bases from V and 2 bases from J, with 9 bases in between. The CDR3 DNA reads as TGTGCCAGCAGCTGGGACGGAGCCTACGAGCAGTACTTC. Its protein is CASSWDGAYEQYF. Using reference TRBV5-4 and TRBJ2-7 for the parts outside the CDR3, the full variable domain is ETGVTQSPTHLIKTRGQQVTLRCSSQSGHNTVSWYQQALGQGPQFIFQYYREEENGRGNFPPRFSGLQFPNYSSELNVNALELDDSALYLCASSWDGAYEQYFGPGTRLTVT.

This chain uses TRBV21-1 with TRBJ2-3; TRBD2, the table's D call, was not compared with the DNA. TRBV21-1 is shown as a pseudogene. The CDR3 loop spans 17 amino acids. The CDR3 nucleotides are TGTGCCAGCAGCAAAGCGCGGCCAGCGGGTATCCCCGATACGCAGTATTTT. Protein: CASSKARPAGIPDTQYF.